The clone carrying this T cell receptor beta chain was detected only a few times. Its specificity is unknown. Sequencing targeted expressed TCRB transcripts, as all isolated RNA had been reverse transcribed. Regulatory, naive and central memory T cell samples averaged around 3.6 million reads. Clones were read by immunoSEQ multiplex PCR, and TCRdb kept only the in-frame ones, dropping some. Among some 220,000 clones listed, approximately 11% were seen once. The data derive from a study of beta chain features in type 1 diabetes. Study-wide findings and caveats: Among patients, naive, central memory and Treg TCRB repertoires appeared more similar than among healthy donors.

Averaging about 0.12 L, one heparinised blood draw came from each individual donor. Via CD45RO/CCR7/CD25/CD127/CD95/CD27, cells of the CD4+ naive, central memory, regulatory and stem cell-like memory subsets were sorted. Sequencing used central memory CD4+ T cells from blood. The sequence came from a man in his late teens or twenties in good health.

In DNA form, the CDR3 reads TGTGCCAGCATCTCCCCCGGGCACTACGAGCAGTACTTC. Translating it yields CASISPGHYEQYF. This chain uses TRBV6-5 with TRBJ2-7; D gene unclear. CDR1 and CDR2 from the germline V gene are MNHEY and SVGAGI. Deletions cut 7 bases from V and 3 bases from J, with 13 bases between. This CDR3 contains 13 residues.